This is a list of T cell receptor beta chains from one sample in a study of T cells in Graves' hyperthyroidism and ophthalmopathy. Each CDR3 protein gets one entry after TCRdb re-called the multiplex PCR reads with MiXCR. The profile shows about 350,000 distinct CDR3 sequences, under 20% of them singletons. Source material: blood. The receptors shown here come from a woman in her late teens or twenties with Graves' hyperthyroidism. The CDR3 runs from the conserved cysteine through the conserved F or W. A D gene is named only where the DNA matches it firmly. A row's size may be missing; if present it is once, few, many or a size class.

clone size | J gene | D gene | V gene | CDR3 protein | CDR3 DNA
many | TRBJ1-1 | TRBD1 | TRBV5-5 | CASSLWGQPNTEAFF | TGTGCCAGCAGCTTGTGGGGACAGCCGAACACTGAAGCTTTCTTT
many | TRBJ2-5 | . | TRBV6-5 | CASSYSLSRVGETQYF | TGTGCCAGCAGTTACTCCCTGTCTAGAGTAGGGGAGACCCAGTACTTC
many | TRBJ2-5 | . | TRBV4-2 | CASSQEGETQYF | TGTGCCAGCAGCCAAGAGGGGGAGACCCAGTACTTC
many | TRBJ2-2 | TRBD1 | TRBV24-1 | CATSEPTGAGELFF | TGTGCCACCAGTGAACCAACAGGGGCCGGGGAGCTGTTTTTT
many | TRBJ2-7 | . | TRBV5-1 | CASSYSPDTFLSEQYF | TGCGCCAGCAGCTATTCCCCGGACACGTTCTTAAGCGAGCAGTACTTC
. | TRBJ2-4 | . | TRBV5-1 | CASSRGGGVDKNIKYF | TGCGCCAGCAGCCGCGGAGGGGGCGTAGACAAAAACATTAAGTACTTC
many | TRBJ1-1 | . | TRBV5-1 | CASSLVPGVNTEAFF | TGCGCCAGCAGCTTGGTCCCAGGGGTGAACACTGAAGCTTTCTTT
many | TRBJ2-7 | . | TRBV12-3/TRBV12-4 | CASCISRYEQYF | TGTGCCAGCTGTATTAGCCGTTACGAGCAGTACTTC
. | TRBJ1-1 | . | TRBV6-5 | CASSYLPGRYTEAFF | TGTGCCAGCAGTTACCTGCCAGGAAGGTACACTGAAGCTTTCTTT
many | TRBJ2-5 | TRBD2 | TRBV2 | CASSAPGLAGQETQYF | TGTGCCAGCAGTGCACCGGGACTAGCGGGACAAGAGACCCAGTACTTC
many | TRBJ1-3 | . | TRBV19 | CASTNLQGHSGNTIYF | TGTGCCAGTACCAACCTACAGGGACACTCTGGAAACACCATATATTTT
many | TRBJ1-1 | . | TRBV29-1 | CSVAGLLNTEAFF | TGCAGCGTCGCGGGGCTGTTGAACACTGAAGCTTTCTTT
many | TRBJ2-5 | TRBD1 | TRBV3-1 | CASGTGAAEDQYF | TGTGCCAGCGGGACAGGGGCCGCGGAGGACCAGTACTTC
many | TRBJ2-5 | . | TRBV20-1 | CSARRQSGGTQYF | TGCAGTGCTAGAAGGCAGTCCGGGGGGACCCAGTACTTC
many | TRBJ1-2 | . | TRBV28 | CASSLLVSRGYGYTF | TGTGCCAGCAGTTTATTGGTCAGCCGTGGCTATGGCTACACCTTC
. | TRBJ2-5 | TRBD2 | TRBV20-1 | CSAAQAGGRETQYF | TGCAGTGCTGCTCAAGCGGGGGGCCGAGAGACCCAGTACTTC
many | TRBJ1-2 | . | TRBV6-1 | CASSEGNGYTF | TGTGCCAGCAGTGAGGGTAATGGCTACACCTTC
many | TRBJ2-2 | . | TRBV24-1 | CATRVDSAGELFF | TGTGCCACCAGGGTTGATAGTGCCGGGGAGCTGTTTTTT
many | TRBJ2-2 | . | TRBV11-2 | CASRTRQAGELFF | TGTGCCAGCAGAACCAGACAGGCCGGGGAGCTGTTTTTT
many | TRBJ2-5 | TRBD2 | TRBV6-1 | CATKRTSGGARETQYF | TGTGCCACCAAACGGACTAGCGGGGGGGCCAGGGAGACCCAGTACTTC
many | TRBJ2-7 | . | TRBV9 | CASSPRDSRAFSYEQYF | TGTGCCAGCAGCCCACGAGATTCCCGGGCTTTCTCCTACGAGCAGTACTTC
many | TRBJ2-5 | . | TRBV6-1 | CASRTTMALQETQYF | TGTGCCAGCAGGACCACGATGGCACTACAAGAGACCCAGTACTTC
many | TRBJ1-1 | . | TRBV20-1 | CSAIPFGRKKLFF | TGCAGTGCTATTCCATTCGGACGGAAGAAGCTTTTCTTT
many | TRBJ2-5 | TRBD2 | TRBV6-1 | CASSRRTSAETQYF | TGTGCCAGCAGTCGACGGACTAGCGCAGAGACCCAGTACTTC
. | TRBJ1-2 | TRBD1 | TRBV12-3/TRBV12-4 | CASSREAVEGATHYGYTF | TGTGCCAGCAGTCGGGAGGCCGTAGAGGGGGCGACCCACTATGGCTACACCTTC
. | TRBJ2-7 | . | TRBV6-5 | CASSYERQGHEQYF | TGTGCCAGCAGTTACGAGAGGCAGGGACACGAGCAGTACTTC
many | TRBJ1-1 | . | TRBV30 | CAWSSRDRSEAFF | TGTGCCTGGAGCTCGAGGGACCGATCTGAAGCTTTCTTT
many | TRBJ1-1 | . | TRBV7-6 | CASSLIRAEAFF | TGTGCCAGCAGCCTGATTAGGGCTGAAGCTTTCTTT
many | TRBJ1-1 | . | TRBV12-3/TRBV12-4 | CASSIGQRGAEAFF | TGTGCCAGCAGTATCGGACAGCGGGGCGCTGAAGCTTTCTTT
. | TRBJ1-5 | . | TRBV9 | CASSAGPEEGKRGQPQHF | TGTGCCAGCAGCGCCGGCCCGGAGGAGGGGAAAAGGGGACAGCCCCAGCATTTT
many | TRBJ1-1 | . | TRBV2 | CASSGARGNTEAFF | TGTGCCAGCAGTGGGGCCAGGGGTAACACTGAAGCTTTCTTT
many | TRBJ2-7 | TRBD2 | TRBV7-2 | CASSLARGNYEQYF | TGTGCCAGCAGCTTAGCGCGGGGGAACTACGAGCAGTACTTC
many | TRBJ1-5 | . | TRBV6-5 | CASSYDPPQGKGQPQHF | TGTGCCAGCAGTTACGATCCTCCGCAGGGGAAAGGTCAGCCCCAGCATTTT
many | TRBJ1-5 | . | TRBV2 | CASKNSNQPQHF | TGTGCCAGCAAAAATAGCAATCAGCCCCAGCATTTT
many | TRBJ2-5 | . | TRBV27 | CASSQIEKETQYF | TGTGCCAGCAGTCAAATTGAGAAAGAGACCCAGTACTTC
. | TRBJ2-7 | . | TRBV20-1 | CSATLTGYEQYF | TGCAGTGCTACCCTAACAGGGTACGAGCAGTACTTC
many | TRBJ2-5 | . | TRBV29-1 | CSAKHGLQETQYF | TGCAGCGCCAAACATGGATTGCAAGAGACCCAGTACTTC
. | TRBJ2-2 | TRBD1 | TRBV12-3/TRBV12-4 | CASRLHRDRPGGELFF | TGTGCCAGCAGACTTCACCGGGACAGGCCAGGCGGGGAGCTGTTTTTT
many | TRBJ2-2 | . | TRBV20-1 | CSARDVTFNTGELFF | TGCAGTGCTAGAGATGTGACGTTTAACACCGGGGAGCTGTTTTTT
many | TRBJ2-2 | . | TRBV15 | CATSRDGENTGELFF | TGTGCCACCAGCAGAGATGGGGAAAACACCGGGGAGCTGTTTTTT
many | TRBJ1-2 | TRBD1 | TRBV27 | CASRDSFTDGYTF | TGTGCCAGTAGGGACAGCTTTACGGATGGCTACACCTTC
many | TRBJ2-7 | TRBD2 | TRBV20-1 | CSAKGASGGSYEQYF | TGCAGTGCTAAGGGGGCTAGCGGGGGGTCCTACGAGCAGTACTTC
. | TRBJ2-5 | . | TRBV6-2/TRBV6-3 | CASSYFSAYQETQYF | TGTGCCAGCAGTTACTTCTCAGCGTACCAAGAGACCCAATACTTC
many | TRBJ2-3 | TRBD2 | TRBV29-1 | CSVSIGTSGVDTQYF | TGCAGCGTTAGCATCGGGACTAGCGGGGTTGATACGCAGTATTTT
. | TRBJ1-2 | . | TRBV7-8 | CASGQGNSDGYTF | TGTGCCAGCGGGCAGGGAAATTCGGATGGCTACACCTTC
many | TRBJ2-5 | TRBD2 | TRBV15 | CATSRATSGARETQYF | TGTGCCACCAGCAGAGCAACTAGCGGCGCGAGGGAGACCCAGTACTTC
many | TRBJ1-2 | . | TRBV5-1 | CASSFDWDGYTF | TGCGCCAGCAGCTTTGATTGGGATGGCTACACCTTC